This record concerns one T cell receptor (beta chain) sequence. This clonotype was seen more than once but under ten times. No cognate antigen has been identified for it. It has no much larger one-base neighbor in the sample; base qualities were not kept. Receptor amplification or capture employed 5' RACE. The sequencer was a NextSeq 500. In the TCR library protocol, unique molecular identifiers were attached to individual cDNA molecules to correct for PCR bias and sequencing error. TCR alpha and beta chains were both sequenced, and the abundances of alpha and beta sequences in each sample were closely correlated with each other. The paper's processing steps were these. Decombinator V4 was used to annotate the V gene, J gene and CDR3 of the TCR sequences. Expanded TCRs were defined as changing significantly between any two time points under a Poisson model with p below 0.0001. TCR abundances were normalised to the total number of TCRs sequenced per sample and expressed as counts per million. MAIT TCRs were defined by TRAV1-2 paired with TRAJ12, TRAJ20 or TRAJ33, and iNKT TCRs by TRAV10 paired with TRAJ18. A search of VDJdb, accessed on 1 November 2021, was run for TCRs annotated to CMV, EBV and SARS-CoV-2, with TCRs annotated for multiple antigens excluded. Through fastp at Q25 and MiXCR, TCRdb rebuilt clones from the public reads, retaining in-frame beta chains. Rows are combined by CDR3 protein, so each entry shows the most common genes and DNA. The authors' filters were not applied to this entry. Across this sample there are approximately 76,000 distinct CDR3 sequences, with approximately 11% seen only once. The ten largest clones capture 4.7% of the sample.

This sample was included in a study of early T cells in non-severe SARS-CoV-2 infection (dated by TCRdb to the early 2020s). With respect to the entire study: TCR sequencing used bulk RNA from unsorted whole blood, so alpha and beta chains could not be paired.

The full study reports these points: VDJdb matching was skewed toward anti-spike CD8 responses, so virus-specific expansions were likely underestimated and private and CD4 specificities were missed.

The study was a case-control design nested within a healthcare worker cohort in London, UK, with weekly nasopharyngeal swab PCR tests and blood sampling. Between 23 and 31 March 2020, the week of the UK lockdown, healthcare workers were enrolled and then followed up weekly for as long as 16 weeks. CDR1 and CDR2 were assigned from the germline V gene as MNHEY and SVGEGT. V ends up 5 bases short and J 5 bases short, with an unmatched junction base count of 10. The cysteine opens and the phenylalanine closes a CDR3 of 15 amino acids. Only the CDR3 region is kept as DNA, spanning 45 bases read in frame from base 1.

The chain uses TRBV6-2 or TRBV6-3 and TRBJ2-5; TRBD2 fits 8 bases in the junction. Sequencing used whole blood. The sequence was obtained from an adult who was a healthcare worker with PCR-confirmed SARS-CoV-2 infection or an uninfected control (not recorded which). The CDR3 protein: CASSPWVAGLETQYF. The nucleotide sequence is given as TGTGCCAGCAGTCCCTGGGTAGCGGGATTGGAGACCCAGTACTTC.